The subject of this entry is one T cell receptor (beta chain). The data belong to a study of PD-L1 blockade in urothelial cancer. About the study: About 85% of the roughly 30 patients were males with bladder-origin urothelial cancer. T cell content in blood samples showed a median of around 140,000. After treatment start, blood was analyzed at 3 weeks (second dose) and at 6 weeks.

Synthetic spike-ins, TCR analog templates, were added into each PCR. Method: immunoSEQ multiplex PCR; TCRdb's copy keeps in-frame clones and lacks some. The sample carries about 80,000 clones, about 85% recorded once. The V end was cut by 1 base, the J end by 5 bases, with 21 bases between. The length of the CDR3 is 17 residues. Per germline, CDR1 SGHDT and CDR2 YYEEEE. Time point denoted: pretreatment peripheral blood. The chain employs TRBV5-6 and TRBJ2-5; unclear D gene. The starting material was PBMCs, obtained around atezolizumab (anti-PD-L1) treatment. The TCR comes from a middle-aged man with urothelial cancer. For the CDR3, the DNA is TGTGCCAGCAGCTTGCAAAGACGGCAAATCTTACAGGAGACCCAGTACTTC. It yields the protein CASSLQRRQILQETQYF.